The TCR beta chain described here comes from a study of cytomegalovirus exposure and HLA in healthy donors (dated by TCRdb to about 2017). With regard to the full study: A later analysis indicated that the 110 or so validation repertoires were generated on the platform also employed for the approximately 700 repertoires of the first cohort. High-throughput TCR immunosequencing, statistical association of individual TCRs with disease status, and machine learning were combined to predict cytomegalovirus infection status. In addition to the first cohort of 666 subjects, a separate validation cohort of 130 or so different subjects was used. The study aimed to test whether signatures of past pathogen exposure could be identified by cataloging public T cell receptors. Overall study outcomes, separate from this receptor: Of the cluster scores, approximately 94% were above 0 in a later analysis, which found that TCRs clustered in the first cohort also tended to co-occur in the approximately 130 validation repertoires. A few of the identified cytomegalovirus-associated TCR beta chains were confirmed in vitro to be specific for cytomegalovirus antigens. The authors suggested that the approach could potentially be extended to other disease states and immunological phenotypes. While some public TCRs were present in many individuals, most TCR sequences turned up only very rarely across donors. All 120 or so repertoires were used to score co-occurrence in the validation cohort in a later analysis, because that analysis had no HLA typing for the cohort. In both the original and validation cohorts, the classifier was reported to diagnose cytomegalovirus status with high specificity and sensitivity. The study gave a list of some 150 TCR beta chains associated with cytomegalovirus.

Library creation used the immunoSEQ multiplex PCR assay. Under the source paper's analysis protocol: A statistical classification framework was built for diagnosing cytomegalovirus status from the catalog of TCR beta chain sequences. The immuneACCESS repertoire file appears here via TCRdb, limited to in-frame rearrangements. These files lack a portion of the clones; in checked studies, under half of the deficit traces to unresolved V genes, and the cause of the others is not known. V and J calls plus clone size are reproduced from that table; the DNA served to infer D and trimming. The sample has fewer than 140,000 clones on record, approximately 90% of them singletons. 1.8% of the sample is held by the ten biggest clonotypes. V is cut by 10 bases and J by 0 bases, and the space between the germline ends is 10 bases. From the cysteine through the phenylalanine, the CDR3 covers 14 amino acids. Only the CDR3 DNA is retained, 42 bases long and in frame from the first base. Reading the germline V gene gives CDR1 MNHEY and CDR2 SVGAGI.

A word on this clone: What this receptor recognizes is not known. Per-base quality was not reported, and no clone a single base away is much larger than it.

The donors belonged to the validation cohort of approximately 130 subjects, which was separate from the approximately 700-subject first cohort. The sequencing input was PBMCs. This receptor was obtained from a woman between 18 and 29 years old in good health and CMV-seropositive. In this chain, TRBV6-5 is recombined with TRBJ2-6, with no confidently assigned D gene. The CDR3 here reads CATKRSSGANVLTF. The nucleotides are TGTGCCACGAAGAGAAGCTCTGGGGCCAACGTCCTGACTTTC.